The 7 T cell receptor beta chains below were found in one sample sequenced in a study of blood T cell repertoires in COVID-19. Assay used: immunoSEQ multiplex PCR; TCRdb lists only in-frame clones, some missing. The sample contains 250,000 or so clones, 89% of which appear only once. The sequenced sample consisted of peripheral blood. The receptor source for this set is a woman aged 40 to 50 who had recovered from COVID-19.

V gene TRBV28 combines with J gene TRBJ2-1, with TRBD1 matching over 8 bases. Losses at the gene ends were 4 bases for V and 8 bases for J; bases not matched to a gene: 7. The germline V gene has CDR1 MDHEN and CDR2 SYDVKM. The CDR3 sequence is 14 residues long. CDR3: CASSSAGGQHEQFF. CDR3 nucleotide sequence: TGTGCCAGCAGTTCGGCAGGGGGCCAGCATGAGCAGTTCTTC.

This chain uses TRBV27 with TRBJ1-5, with a tentative D call TRBD1 (5 bases). The CDR3 is 13 amino acids. V dropped 6 bases and J dropped 0 bases, with 6 bases sitting between them. Germline-derived CDR1 and CDR2 are MNHEY and SMNVEV (reference sequence). The CDR3 nucleotides read TGTGCCAGCAGGGACAATAGCAATCAGCCCCAGCATTTT. Protein product: CASRDNSNQPQHF.

The chain is built from TRBV5-4 and TRBJ1-1; no clear D. V gave up 4 bases and J gave up 1 base, with 14 bases separating them. This CDR3 is 15 amino acids long. Germline V CDR1 and CDR2: SGHNT, YYREEE (reference sequence). Here the CDR3 reads CASSRVGAKNTEAFF. The CDR3 region has the DNA TGTGCCAGCAGCCGAGTCGGTGCGAAGAACACTGAAGCTTTCTTT.

The CDR3 DNA is TGTGCCAGCAAGGGACTAGCGGGGGACACCGGGGAGCTGTTTTTT. Residues: CASKGLAGDTGELFF. The V call is TRBV6-5, the J call TRBJ2-2, with 14 nucleotides matching TRBD2. CDR1 and CDR2 from the germline V gene are MNHEY and SVGAGI. This CDR3 is built from 15 residues. V was pared by 7 bases and J by 3 bases, with 1 base of the junction left unmatched.

The chain has TRBV3-1 (or the pseudogene TRBV3-2) and TRBJ1-5; D is possibly TRBD1 (6 bases). From germline, CDR1 is LGHDT and CDR2 YNNKEL (reference sequence). V lost 0 bases and J lost 7, with 13 bases in between. There are 15 residues in the CDR3. The DNA of the CDR3 is TGTGCCAGCAGCCAAGAGGGGGCGCAAGGGCAGCCCCAGCATTTT. Translating gives CASSQEGAQGQPQHF.

The chain employs TRBV14 and TRBJ2-1; 7 bases are shared with TRBD2. CDR1 SGHDN and CDR2 FVKESK come from the germline V gene. The V gene end was trimmed by 5 bases and the J gene end by 7 bases; junction bases not matched to a gene: 8. This CDR3 contains 14 residues. The CDR3 is CASSALAGRNEQFF. DNA of the CDR3: TGTGCCAGCAGCGCGCTAGCCGGGAGGAATGAGCAGTTCTTC.

The chain carries TRBV5-4 and TRBJ2-7; D is unresolved. This CDR3 is 13 amino acids long. From germline, CDR1 is SGHNT and CDR2 YYREEE (reference sequence). V shed 2 bases and J shed 6 bases, with 12 bases lying between them. The CDR3 DNA sequence: TGTGCCAGCAGCTTCTACGCAGGTAGCGAGCAGTACGTC. Its protein product is CASSFYAGSEQYV.